Sequencing of this TCR beta chain was carried out in a study of CD8+CD57+ T cells in acquired aplastic anemia. Study-level information: Mean yield of DNA from sorted CD4+ and CD8+ cells was approximately 3 ug. Healthy donor CD4+ cell samples had a mean of roughly 10 million reads.

Genomic DNA provided the template from which TCR beta VDJ and CDR3 profiles were obtained. TCRdb fed the reads into MiXCR, producing one record per CDR3 protein. This table holds around 51,000 distinct CDR3 sequences, approximately 72% found once. Overall study results and limits: Overlap between patients and controls comprised about 28 CD8+ CDR3 sequences.

The CDR3 runs 14 residues. Trimming took 4 bases from V and 3 from J, leaving 9 bases between them. Germline V lookup: CDR1 SGHTA, CDR2 FQGNSA. This clonotype was counted once. Antigen specificity is unknown. The chain joins TRBV7-2 to TRBJ2-2, with D possibly being TRBD1 (5 bases). The clonotype comes from a human donor in good health, serving as a control. Input material: sorted CD4+, CD8+, or CD8+CD57+ T cells (not recorded which) from PBMCs. This CDR3 is CASSSDSYTGELFF. The CDR3 bases are TGTGCCAGCAGCTCCGACAGTTACACCGGGGAGCTGTTTTTT.